A single sample gave rise to the 21 T cell receptor beta chains below, sequenced in a study of CXCR3-negative and CXCR3-positive naive CD8 T cells. The study's findings and limits: The study found more hydrophobic TRB CDR3s in CXCR3-positive naive cells than in CXCR3-negative naive cells.

The authors made the TRB cDNA libraries by 5' RACE using UMI labels. TCRdb reprocessed the 5' RACE reads and reports one entry per CDR3 protein, with no DNA. This sample carries under 7,000 distinct CDR3 sequences, with over 1.5% going to the ten biggest clones. These receptors have no known antigen. The sequencing sample was made of naive CXCR3+ CD8+ T cells from blood. Subset of the sample: CD45RO-CCR7+CD27+CD95- naive CD8+ T cells expressing CXCR3 (TNR3+). Receptors were obtained from a human donor in good health. Some clones in this sample may be carry-over from other donors' samples.

Judged by frequency, this clonotype is medium-sized. The chain links TRBV12-3 or TRBV12-4 to TRBJ2-7. This CDR3 is 14 amino acids long. This CDR3 is CASRPAGRSYEQYF.

The genes are TRBV12-3 or TRBV12-4 and TRBJ2-1; as DNA is missing, the TRBD2 call by TCRdb cannot be tested. This CDR3 is 16 amino acids long. Here the CDR3 reads CASSPRLAGRYNEQFF.

The chain uses TRBV21-1 and TRBJ2-5; absent DNA, TCRdb's TRBD1 call cannot be checked. TRBV21-1 is a pseudogene segment. The CDR3 spans 14 residues. CDR3 loop: CASSKRTAQETQYF.

The chain uses TRBV19 and TRBJ2-1; TCRdb's D call, TRBD1, is unchecked because there is no DNA. The CDR3 runs to 13 residues. The germline gives CDR1 LNHDA, CDR2 SQIVND (reference sequence). The CDR3 is CASSFGTANEQFF.

The J gene is TRBJ2-1, the V gene TRBV12-3 or TRBV12-4; TCRdb indicates TRBD2, and absent DNA this call remains unverified. This CDR3 is built from 16 residues. The CDR3 spells CASSAQLAGAYNEQFF.

The CDR3 loop reads CASTTGMNTEAFF. This rearrangement joins TRBV5-1 to TRBJ1-1; TCRdb picks TRBD1, but there is no DNA to check that call. The CDR3 length is 13 residues. Germline assignment: CDR1 SGHRS and CDR2 YFSETQ.

According to its frequency, this clonotype is medium-sized. The chain carries TRBV20-1 and TRBJ2-5. The CDR3 has 16 residues. Germline V gives CDR1 DFQATT, CDR2 SNEGSKA (reference sequence). This CDR3 is CSARAEELSHQETQYF.

Judged by frequency, this clonotype is medium-sized. The rearrangement links TRBV2 to TRBJ2-5; TCRdb selects TRBD2, and the lack of DNA leaves this call unchecked. This CDR3 has 16 residues. The germline CDR1 and CDR2 sequences are SNHLY and FYNNEI. The chain's CDR3 is CASSSTSGGAIKTQYF.

This sequence joins TRBV7-8 and TRBJ2-5; no DNA is available, so the TRBD1 call from TCRdb remains unchecked. The CDR3 has 15 amino acids. Germline V lookup: CDR1 SGHVS, CDR2 FQNEAQ. The CDR3 is CAGGGAGADGETQYF.

CDR3 residues: CASSYNSGTGPYEQYF. The chain has TRBV6-2 or TRBV6-3 and TRBJ2-7; TCRdb names TRBD1, which stays unverified in the absence of DNA. This CDR3 comprises 16 residues. Germline V gene data show CDR1 as MNHEY and CDR2 as SVGEGT.

This clonotype is classed as medium-sized (0.01 to 0.1%) by frequency. V is TRBV5-6 and J is TRBJ2-1; TCRdb's D gene call, TRBD1, goes unchecked for lack of DNA. The CDR3 is 14 amino acids. CDR1 is SGHDT, CDR2 YYEEEE, per germline. CDR3 in amino acids: CASSWGQGKDEQFF.

Its frequency marks this clonotype as medium-sized. The chain combines TRBV20-1 with TRBJ2-1; TCRdb lists TRBD1, though no DNA is available to test this call. CDR1 and CDR2 (germline): DFQATT, SNEGSKA (reference sequence). The CDR3 has 16 amino acids. CDR3 protein: CSARPKQGATNNEQFF.

By frequency, this clonotype is medium-sized. The gene calls are TRBV29-1 and TRBJ1-2; the TRBD1 assignment by TCRdb is unverifiable without DNA. This CDR3 has 14 residues. Looked up from germline, CDR1 is SQVTM and CDR2 is ANQGSEA. CDR3 protein: CSAPDRGGGYGYTF.

This chain links TRBV10-3 with TRBJ1-1; there is no DNA to check the TCRdb D call of TRBD1. In germline, CDR1 is ENHRY, CDR2 SYGVKD. CDR3 size: 15 residues. CDR3 amino acids: CAISEQGFVNTEAFF.

J is TRBJ2-7 and V is TRBV7-2. Germline CDR1 SGHTA, CDR2 FQGNSA. The CDR3 sequence is 12 residues long. The CDR3 region is CASSHDSYEQYF.

The chain uses TRBV10-3 and TRBJ2-7. CDR3 length: 14 residues. Germline CDR1 ENHRY, CDR2 SYGVKD. CDR3: CAISELMLPYEQYF.

This clonotype is called medium-sized (0.01 to 0.1%) based on its frequency. J is TRBJ2-1 and V is TRBV5-1; without DNA, the TCRdb call of TRBD2 cannot be checked. The CDR3 has 14 amino acids. From germline, CDR1 is SGHRS and CDR2 YFSETQ. The CDR3 loop reads CASSDQRPYNEQFF. The full variable domain, rest sourced from reference TRBV5-1 and TRBJ2-1, is KAGVTQTPRYLIKTRGQQVTLSCSPISGHRSVSWYQQTPGQGLQFLFEYFSETQRNKGNFPGRFSGRQFSNSRSEMNVSTLELGDSALYLCASSDQRPYNEQFFGPGTRLTVL.

This clonotype is labeled medium-sized based on frequency. The V gene is TRBV29-1, the J gene TRBJ2-1; the TRBD2 assignment by TCRdb is unverifiable without DNA. Germline V gene sequence: CDR1 SQVTM, CDR2 ANQGSEA. The CDR3 is made up of 17 amino acids. This CDR3 is CSVDGLAGGPPYNEQFF.

The chain uses TRBV6-5 and TRBJ1-3; the TCRdb D gene call, TRBD1, has no DNA to confirm it. Germline V gene data show CDR1 as MNHEY and CDR2 as SVGAGI. The CDR3 covers 14 residues. The CDR3 is CASSRLSGADTIYF.

The chain joins TRBV29-1 to TRBJ1-2; TCRdb indicates TRBD1, and absent DNA this call remains unverified. Germline CDR1 and CDR2: SQVTM and ANQGSEA. The CDR3 has 13 residues. The chain's CDR3 is CSVEGPGNYGYTF.

By frequency, this clonotype registers medium-sized. This chain connects TRBV14 to TRBJ2-1; TCRdb proposes TRBD1, but this gene call is untestable without DNA. Germline lookup yields CDR1 SGHDN and CDR2 FVKESK. This CDR3 has 15 amino acids. CDR3 in amino acids: CASSPGTVTYNEQFF.